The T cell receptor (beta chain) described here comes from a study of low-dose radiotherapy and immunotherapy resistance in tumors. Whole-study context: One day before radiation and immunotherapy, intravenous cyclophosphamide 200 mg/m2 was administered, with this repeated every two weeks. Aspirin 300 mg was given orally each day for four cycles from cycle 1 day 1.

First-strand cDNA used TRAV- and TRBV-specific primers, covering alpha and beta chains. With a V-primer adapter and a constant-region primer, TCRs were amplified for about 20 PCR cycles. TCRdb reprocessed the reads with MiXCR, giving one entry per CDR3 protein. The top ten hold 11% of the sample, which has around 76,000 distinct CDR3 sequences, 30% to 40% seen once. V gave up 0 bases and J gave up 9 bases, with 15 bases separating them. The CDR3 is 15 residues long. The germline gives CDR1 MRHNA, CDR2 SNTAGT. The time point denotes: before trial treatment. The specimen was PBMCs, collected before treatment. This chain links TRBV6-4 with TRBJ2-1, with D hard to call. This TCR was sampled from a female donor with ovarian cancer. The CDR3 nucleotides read TGTGCCAGCAGTGACTCCCAGACCCCCTGGGGTGAGCAGTTCTTC. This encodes CASSDSQTPWGEQFF.